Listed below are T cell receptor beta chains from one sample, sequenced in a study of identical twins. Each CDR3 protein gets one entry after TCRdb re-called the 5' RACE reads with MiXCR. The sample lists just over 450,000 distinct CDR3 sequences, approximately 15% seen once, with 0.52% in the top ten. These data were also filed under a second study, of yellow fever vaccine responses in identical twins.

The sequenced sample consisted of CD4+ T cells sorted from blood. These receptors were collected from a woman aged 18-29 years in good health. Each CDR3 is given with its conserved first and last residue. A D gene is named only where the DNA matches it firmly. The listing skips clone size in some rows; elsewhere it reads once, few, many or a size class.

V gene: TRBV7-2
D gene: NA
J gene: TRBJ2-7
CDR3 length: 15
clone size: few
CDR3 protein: CASSLEDTPSYEQYF
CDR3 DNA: TGTGCCAGCAGCTTAGAGGACACACCATCTTACGAGCAGTACTTC

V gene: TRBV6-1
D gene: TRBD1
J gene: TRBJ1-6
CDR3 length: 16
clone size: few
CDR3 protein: CASRVQGESYNSPLHF
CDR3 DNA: TGTGCCAGCAGAGTACAGGGGGAATCCTATAATTCACCCCTCCACTTT

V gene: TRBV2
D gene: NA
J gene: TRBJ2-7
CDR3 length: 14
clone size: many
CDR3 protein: CASSASVSSYEQYF
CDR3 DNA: TGTGCCAGCAGTGCTAGCGTCAGCTCCTACGAGCAGTACTTC

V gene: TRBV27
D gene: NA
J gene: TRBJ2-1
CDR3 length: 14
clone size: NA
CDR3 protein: CASTLVQGNNEQFF
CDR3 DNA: TGTGCCAGCACCCTCGTACAGGGTAACAATGAGCAGTTCTTC

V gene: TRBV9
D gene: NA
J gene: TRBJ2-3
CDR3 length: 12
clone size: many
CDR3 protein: CASSVGTDTQYF
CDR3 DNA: TGTGCCAGCAGCGTAGGGACCGATACGCAGTATTTT

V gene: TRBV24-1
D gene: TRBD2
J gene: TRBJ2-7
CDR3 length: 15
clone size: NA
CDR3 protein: CATSDPGTSTYEQYF
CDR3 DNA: TGTGCCACCAGTGATCCCGGGACTAGCACCTACGAGCAGTACTTC

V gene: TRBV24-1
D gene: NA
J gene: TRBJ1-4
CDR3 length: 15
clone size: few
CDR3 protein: CATSDSHRAGEKLFF
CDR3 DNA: TGTGCCACCAGTGATTCGCACAGGGCGGGAGAAAAACTGTTTTTT

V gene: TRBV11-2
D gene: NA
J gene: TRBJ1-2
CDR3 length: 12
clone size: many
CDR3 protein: CASSFSGQGYTF
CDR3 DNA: TGTGCCAGCAGCTTTTCGGGGCAGGGCTACACCTTC

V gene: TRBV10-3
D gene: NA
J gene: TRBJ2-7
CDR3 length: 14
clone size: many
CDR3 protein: CAISELGLSYEQYF
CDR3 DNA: TGTGCCATCAGTGAACTAGGGCTCTCCTACGAGCAGTACTTC

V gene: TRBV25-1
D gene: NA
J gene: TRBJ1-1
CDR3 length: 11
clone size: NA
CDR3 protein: CASSERAEAFF
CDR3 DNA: TGTGCCAGCAGTGAAAGAGCCGAAGCTTTCTTT

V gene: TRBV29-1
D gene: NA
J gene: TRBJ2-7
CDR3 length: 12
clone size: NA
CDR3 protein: CSVEGTLYEQYF
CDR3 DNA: TGCAGCGTTGAAGGGACCCTCTACGAGCAGTACTTC

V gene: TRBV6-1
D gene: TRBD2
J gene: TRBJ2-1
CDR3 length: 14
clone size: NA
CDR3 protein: CASRFRGGFNEQFF
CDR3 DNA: TGTGCCAGCAGGTTCCGGGGGGGTTTTAATGAGCAGTTCTTC

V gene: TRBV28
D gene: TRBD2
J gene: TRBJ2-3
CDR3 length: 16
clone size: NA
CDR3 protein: CASSMSAGGPLDTQYF
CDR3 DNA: TGTGCCAGCAGTATGTCAGCGGGAGGGCCGCTGGATACGCAGTATTTT